These T cell receptor beta chains were read from a single sample in a study of stem cell transplantation in POMP-related autoinflammatory disease. Clones were read by immunoSEQ multiplex PCR, and TCRdb kept only the in-frame ones, dropping some. The table has about 68,000 clones, approximately 91% seen once; the top ten hold 0.5% to 0.85%. This specimen was CD4+ T cells from PBMCs, taken after stem cell transplantation. Receptors originate from a human patient with POMP-related autoinflammation and immune dysregulation (PRAID). Some T cells here may be from the graft donor. Both conserved end residues are part of each CDR3. The D gene is left open where the match is weak. A row's size may be missing; if present it is once, few, many or a size class.

CDR3 protein: CASSPDPPGIYNEQFF; CDR3 DNA: TGTGCCAGCAGCCCGGACCCCCCAGGGATCTACAATGAGCAGTTCTTC; J gene: TRBJ2-1; V gene: TRBV4-2; clone size: NA; D gene: NA
CDR3 protein: CASSIGTTRTTDTQYF; CDR3 DNA: TGTGCCAGCAGCATAGGGACTACCCGAACGACAGATACGCAGTATTTT; J gene: TRBJ2-3; V gene: TRBV11-3; clone size: NA; D gene: TRBD2
CDR3 protein: CASSGRQTTTQYF; CDR3 DNA: TGTGCCAGCAGCGGCCGACAGACAACCACGCAGTATTTT; J gene: TRBJ2-3; V gene: TRBV21-1; clone size: NA; D gene: NA
CDR3 protein: CASKDNQPQHF; CDR3 DNA: TGTGCCAGCAAGGACAATCAGCCCCAGCATTTT; J gene: TRBJ1-5; V gene: TRBV28; clone size: NA; D gene: NA
CDR3 protein: CASSEAKTYEQYF; CDR3 DNA: TGCGCCAGCAGTGAGGCCAAAACCTACGAGCAGTACTTC; J gene: TRBJ2-7; V gene: TRBV10-2; clone size: NA; D gene: NA
CDR3 protein: CASSLRPSTEAFF; CDR3 DNA: TGTGCCAGTAGTTTACGACCCAGCACTGAAGCTTTCTTT; J gene: TRBJ1-1; V gene: TRBV19; clone size: NA; D gene: NA
CDR3 protein: CASSLVAQGGSEAFF; CDR3 DNA: TGTGCCAGCAGCTTAGTGGCACAGGGTGGCTCCGAAGCTTTCTTT; J gene: TRBJ1-1; V gene: TRBV7-8; clone size: NA; D gene: NA
CDR3 protein: CASSAAWSNYEQYF; CDR3 DNA: TGTGCCAGCAGCGCCGCGTGGAGCAACTACGAGCAGTACTTC; J gene: TRBJ2-7; V gene: TRBV11-2; clone size: NA; D gene: NA
CDR3 protein: CASSLLEPLGTRREKLFF; CDR3 DNA: TGTGCCAGCAGCCTATTAGAGCCCCTCGGGACAAGGAGAGAAAAACTGTTTTTT; J gene: TRBJ1-4; V gene: TRBV11-2; clone size: once; D gene: NA
CDR3 protein: CASRRTGGGYEQYF; CDR3 DNA: TGTGCCAGTAGGAGGACAGGGGGCGGCTACGAGCAGTACTTC; J gene: TRBJ2-7; V gene: TRBV19; clone size: NA; D gene: TRBD1
CDR3 protein: CASSLKIKRIGFF; CDR3 DNA: TGTGCCAGCAGTCTAAAAATTAAGAGAATCGGGTTCTTT; J gene: TRBJ1-1; V gene: TRBV28; clone size: NA; D gene: NA
CDR3 protein: CATSRTSGRPNNEQFF; CDR3 DNA: TGTGCCACCAGCAGAACTAGCGGGAGGCCGAACAATGAGCAGTTCTTC; J gene: TRBJ2-1; V gene: TRBV15; clone size: NA; D gene: TRBD2
CDR3 protein: CASSPSGSAKNIQYF; CDR3 DNA: TGTGCCAGTAGCCCTAGCGGGAGCGCCAAAAACATTCAGTACTTC; J gene: TRBJ2-4; V gene: TRBV19; clone size: NA; D gene: TRBD2
CDR3 protein: CASRNLEQGSYGYTF; CDR3 DNA: TGTGCCAGTAGAAACCTCGAACAGGGCAGCTATGGCTACACCTTC; J gene: TRBJ1-2; V gene: TRBV19; clone size: NA; D gene: NA